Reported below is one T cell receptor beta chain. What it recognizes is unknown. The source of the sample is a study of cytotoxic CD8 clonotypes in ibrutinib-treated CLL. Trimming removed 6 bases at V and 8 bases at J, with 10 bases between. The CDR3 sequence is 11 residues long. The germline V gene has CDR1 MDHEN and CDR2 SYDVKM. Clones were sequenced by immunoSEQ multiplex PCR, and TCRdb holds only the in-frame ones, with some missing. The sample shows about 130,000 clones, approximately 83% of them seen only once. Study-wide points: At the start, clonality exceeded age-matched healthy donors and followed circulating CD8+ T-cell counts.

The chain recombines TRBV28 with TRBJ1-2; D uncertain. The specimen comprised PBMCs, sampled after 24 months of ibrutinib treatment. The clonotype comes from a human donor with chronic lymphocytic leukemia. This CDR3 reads CASRRADGYTF. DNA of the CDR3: TGTGCCAGCAGGCGGGCTGACGGCTACACCTTC.